Sequencing of this TCR beta chain was carried out in a study of OX40 agonist ivuxolimab in advanced cancers. For the study at large: Participants could have had prior anti-PD-1, anti-PD-L1 or anti-CTLA-4 therapy, and 40% had some.

Generated by immunoSEQ multiplex PCR, the TCRdb table keeps only in-frame clones and is missing some. The sample holds about 58,000 clones, 70% to 90% seen once. No patient had autoimmune disease or received systemic immunosuppression. Source: CD4+ or CD8+ T cells sorted from blood, taken in a trial of the OX40 agonist ivuxolimab. This TCR derives from an adult with an advanced solid tumor such as melanoma, head and neck, liver or kidney cancer.

The CDR3 loop is CASSFTPGLAAAEQYF. The CDR3 DNA reads TGTGCCAGCAGCTTCACCCCGGGACTAGCCGCGGCCGAGCAGTACTTC. V gene TRBV7-6 combines with J gene TRBJ2-5; TRBD2 aligns across 9 bases. Near its end, the DNA agrees better with TRBJ2-7, so the J call may be wrong. The germline V gene has CDR1 SGHVS and CDR2 FNYEAQ. The CDR3 extends over 16 amino acids.